This T cell receptor beta chain was sequenced in a study of OX40 agonist ivuxolimab in advanced cancers. At the level of the study: At 0.01 to 10 mg/kg, ivuxolimab was administered intravenously to patients every 2 weeks. The dose-escalation group included hepatocellular carcinoma, melanoma, renal cell carcinoma and head and neck cancer. Study-wide findings and caveats: Among patients with partial responses at 0.1-3.0 mg/kg, clonal expansion was among the lowest.

CDR1 is SGDLS and CDR2 is YYNGEE in the germline V gene. The CDR3 is 14 amino acids. V shed 0 bases and J shed 3 bases, with 10 bases lying between them. Sequencing used immunoSEQ multiplex PCR; TCRdb keeps in-frame clones, though not all of them. The sample carries about 70,000 clones, approximately 90% recorded once. The count of this clone is one. Its antigen is as yet unknown. This TCR came from an adult with an advanced solid tumor such as melanoma, head and neck, liver or kidney cancer. J is TRBJ2-7 and V is TRBV9; maybe TRBD2 (6 bases). This specimen was CD4+ or CD8+ T cells sorted from blood, taken in a trial of the OX40 agonist ivuxolimab. For the CDR3, the DNA is TGTGCCAGCAGCGTAGGGGACTCTATCTACGAGCAGTACTTC. The encoded protein is CASSVGDSIYEQYF.